These T cell receptor beta chains were read from a single sample in a study of T-cell reconstitution after alpha-beta-depleted transplantation in children. MiXCR was run by TCRdb on the PCR reads, yielding one entry per CDR3 protein. This table has 780,000 or so distinct CDR3 sequences, 16% appearing once. The source material was PBMCs, mostly from graft donor cells, sampled 360 days after TCRalphabeta/CD19-depleted stem cell transplant. These receptors came from a male patient aged 5 to 17 who had a stem cell transplant for acute lymphoblastic leukemia, so the T cells may come from the graft donor. Each CDR3 is given with its conserved first and last residue. Fields, in order: clone size, V gene, J gene, D gene, CDR3 length, CDR3 DNA, CDR3 protein. D genes are given only for firm matches. Some rows mark clone size as missing; the rest say once, few, many or name a class of expanded clone.

few	TRBV5-1	TRBJ2-1	TRBD2	12	TGCGCCAGCAGCCGGGATGGGGACTACCAGTTCTTC	CASSRDGDYQFF
few	TRBV5-6	TRBJ1-2	.	16	TGTGCCAGCATCCGCCGTCCGGGACAACGAGAGAAGGGCTACACCTTC	CASIRRPGQREKGYTF
many	TRBV29-1	TRBJ1-1	TRBD1	17	TGCAGCGTCCCGTGGACCCTACAACAGGGGAAGGGGACTGAAGCTTTCTTT	CSVPWTLQQGKGTEAFF
few	TRBV5-1	TRBJ2-5	.	13	TGCGCCAGCAGCTTGGTCAGTGAAGAGACCCAGTACTTC	CASSLVSEETQYF
many	TRBV4-1	TRBJ2-7	TRBD1	16	TGCGCCAGCAGCCAAGATGTGGGACAGGGGTTGTACGAGCAGTACTTC	CASSQDVGQGLYEQYF
many	TRBV6-1	TRBJ1-5	.	13	TGTGCCAGCAGTGAAAGCCTCAATCAGCCCCAGCATTTT	CASSESLNQPQHF
.	TRBV7-3	TRBJ2-1	TRBD2	19	TGTGCCAGCAGCTTAAGTGGGCTAGCGGAGGTACCTGGCTACAATGAGCAGTTCTTC	CASSLSGLAEVPGYNEQFF
few	TRBV29-1	TRBJ2-7	.	10	TGCAGCGTCAAGATCTACGAGCAGTACTTC	CSVKIYEQYF
.	TRBV10-3	TRBJ2-7	.	16	TGTGCCAGCAAGGGAGGGGGCACGACCCTCACCTACGAGCAGTACTTC	CASKGGGTTLTYEQYF
few	TRBV12-3/TRBV12-4	TRBJ2-7	.	16	TGTGCCAGCAGTTTAACGAAGACCCGGGCGACGAGTGAGCAGTACTTC	CASSLTKTRATSEQYF
few	TRBV12-3/TRBV12-4	TRBJ2-2	.	14	TGTGCCAGCAGGCGGGATAGGGGCACCGGGGAGCTGTTTTTT	CASRRDRGTGELFF
few	TRBV18	TRBJ1-1	TRBD1	14	TGTGCCAGCCGAGGACAGGGGGCAAACACTGAAGCTTTCTTT	CASRGQGANTEAFF
.	TRBV6-5	TRBJ2-1	.	14	TGTGCCAGCAGTTACTCGATCGGAGTGAGTGAGCAGTTCTTC	CASSYSIGVSEQFF
.	TRBV2	TRBJ2-7	TRBD2	17	TGTGCCAGCAGTGTGTCGGCTAGCGGTAACAGCTCCTACGAGCAGTACTTC	CASSVSASGNSSYEQYF
few	TRBV12-3/TRBV12-4	TRBJ2-3	TRBD2	17	TGTGCCAGCAGTTTCCCCCCACTAGCGGGAGTAACAGATACGCAGTATTTT	CASSFPPLAGVTDTQYF
.	TRBV5-1	TRBJ2-1	TRBD2	14	TGCGCCAGCAGCTTACCTAGCGGCCGCAATGAGCAGTTCTTC	CASSLPSGRNEQFF
few	TRBV5-1	TRBJ1-1	.	13	TGCGCCAGCAGCTTGGAGACGGAGGGTGAAGCTTTCTTT	CASSLETEGEAFF
.	TRBV4-1	TRBJ2-7	.	16	TGCGCCAGCAGCCAAGATCGATACAGACCCCCAACGGAGCAGTACTTC	CASSQDRYRPPTEQYF
.	TRBV29-1	TRBJ2-1	.	12	TGCAGCGTCCCTACGTGGGTGAGTGAGCAGTTCTTC	CSVPTWVSEQFF
.	TRBV9	TRBJ2-7	.	14	TGTGCCAGCAGCGTAGGAGGGCAGGGCCCGGAGCAGTACTTC	CASSVGGQGPEQYF
many	TRBV12-3/TRBV12-4	TRBJ2-1	.	12	TGTGCCAGCAGTCCCGAATCGGGTGAGCAGTTCTTC	CASSPESGEQFF
.	TRBV25-1	TRBJ2-3	.	17	TGTGCCAGCAGTGAATATTGGAGGGAGGAGGGGACAGATACGCAGTATTTT	CASSEYWREEGTDTQYF
.	TRBV6-1	TRBJ2-7	.	15	TGTGCCAGCAGCATTCTCAGGGGGGGGACCTACGAGCAGTACTTC	CASSILRGGTYEQYF
.	TRBV7-9	TRBJ2-3	TRBD1	16	TGTGCCAGCAGCCTTTCCGGGACAGAGAGCACAGATACGCAGTATTTT	CASSLSGTESTDTQYF
few	TRBV7-9	TRBJ2-4	TRBD2	17	TGTGCCAGCAGGTTAAGGGGACCGACTAGCGGGGCGATAATTCAGTACTTC	CASRLRGPTSGAIIQYF
.	TRBV12-3/TRBV12-4	TRBJ2-1	.	16	TGTGCCAGCAGTTTGCAGGCTAGAATCTCCTACAATGAGCAGTTCTTC	CASSLQARISYNEQFF
few	TRBV6-1	TRBJ2-3	.	15	TGTGCCAGCAGTCCCGTGAGGGAGAGAGAAGATACGCAGTATTTT	CASSPVREREDTQYF
.	TRBV4-2	TRBJ2-7	TRBD2	15	TGTGCCAGCAGCCAAGACTTAGGACTAGCTCGGGAGCAGTACTTC	CASSQDLGLAREQYF
.	TRBV24-1	TRBJ1-5	.	14	TGTGCCACCAGCTCAGGGCGGGGTTATCAGCCCCAGCATTTT	CATSSGRGYQPQHF